The 31 T cell receptor beta chains listed next were all sequenced from one sample in a study of cytomegalovirus exposure and HLA in healthy donors. PCR used 60 Vbeta primers and 13 Jbeta primers. Assay: immunoSEQ multiplex PCR; the TCRdb copy retains only in-frame clones and omits some. The data hold hundreds of thousands of clones, with 82% observed a single time. The specimen sequenced was PBMCs. Receptors originate from a man aged 40-49 years in good health and CMV-seropositive.

V is TRBV9 and J is TRBJ2-5; the D gene is possibly TRBD1 (5 bases). CDR1 SGDLS and CDR2 YYNGEE come from the germline V gene. Trimming removed 0 bases from V and 2 bases from J, with 14 bases in between. This CDR3 has 16 residues. CDR3 in DNA: TGTGCCAGCAGCGTAGGGGGCCTCCCGTCGCAAGAGACCCAGTACTTC. Amino acids: CASSVGGLPSQETQYF.

This clone was found once. The chain joins TRBV4-1 to TRBJ1-5; 9 bases are a match to TRBD1. Germline V CDR1 and CDR2: MGHRA, YSYEKL. With 3 bases clipped from V and 6 bases from J, the junction kept 9 bases outside the gene matches. The CDR3 sequence is 16 residues long. The CDR3 coding sequence is TGCGCCAGCAGCCAGCCGACAGGGGGGGCGGGTCAGCCCCAGCATTTT. It translates to CASSQPTGGAGQPQHF.

CDR3 nucleotides: TGTGCCAGTTTGAGGCGGGAGGGCCGCACAGATACGCAGTATTTT. Residues: CASLRREGRTDTQYF. This rearrangement joins TRBV11-1 to TRBJ2-3, with 9 bases aligning to TRBD2. V was clipped by 9 bases and J by 1 base; unmatched bases: 8. This CDR3 is built from 15 residues. The germline V gene has CDR1 SGHAT and CDR2 FQDESV (reference sequence).

The V call is TRBV25-1, the J call TRBJ2-2; 9 bases match TRBD2. Germline V gene data show CDR1 as MGHDK and CDR2 as SYGVNS. Losses at the gene ends were 7 bases for V and 6 bases for J; bases not matched to a gene: 6. The CDR3 length is 14 residues. The CDR3 nucleotides read TGTGCCAGCACTCGCGGGGGGGAGTCCGGGGAGCTGTTTTTT. This encodes CASTRGGESGELFF.

This clone was counted only a few times. The rearrangement uses TRBV7-3 and TRBJ2-1; D is perhaps TRBD1 (6 bases). V lost 3 bases and J lost 5, with 8 bases in between. Germline V gene lookup returns CDR1 SGHTA and CDR2 FQGTGA. The CDR3 length is 13 residues. CDR3 nucleotides: TGTGCCAGCAGCTTGAACAGGGACAATGAGCAGTTCTTC. As protein: CASSLNRDNEQFF.

The chain combines TRBV6-5 with TRBJ1-1, with a possible D match to TRBD1 (6 bases). Germline V gene lookup returns CDR1 MNHEY and CDR2 SVGAGI. Trimming took 2 bases from V and 0 from J, leaving 10 bases between them. This CDR3 comprises 15 residues. CDR3 sequence reads: CASSYEGGVNTEAFF. The DNA for the CDR3 is TGTGCCAGCAGTTACGAAGGGGGTGTGAACACTGAAGCTTTCTTT.

The chain joins TRBV7-9 to TRBJ1-2; the D is unclear. CDR1 and CDR2 from the germline V gene are SEHNR and FQNEAQ (reference sequence). V dropped 5 bases and J dropped 8 bases, with 24 bases sitting between them. CDR3 length: 16 amino acids. Here the CDR3 reads CASSPPGRQTDAGYTF. The CDR3 coding sequence is TGTGCCAGCAGCCCCCCGGGTCGGCAGACCGACGCGGGCTACACCTTC.

This sequence joins TRBV10-3 and TRBJ2-3; D gene unclear. CDR3 length: 13 amino acids. The germline V gene has CDR1 ENHRY and CDR2 SYGVKD. V lost 6 bases to trimming and J lost 0 bases, with 7 bases between them. The CDR3 sequence: CAIRATSTDTQYF. Written as DNA, the CDR3 is TGTGCCATCAGGGCGACTAGCACAGATACGCAGTATTTT.

The rearrangement joins TRBV28 to TRBJ1-1, with 7 bases matching TRBD1. V lost 10 bases to trimming and J lost 0 bases; unmatched junction nucleotides: 11. The CDR3 is 15 residues long. Germline assignment: CDR1 MDHEN and CDR2 SYDVKM. CDR3 residues: CATLPRGQVNTEAFF. The CDR3 DNA reads TGTGCCACCCTCCCTAGGGGGCAGGTGAACACTGAAGCTTTCTTT.

The V gene is TRBV18, the J gene TRBJ2-5, with 10 bases aligning to TRBD2. CDR3 length: 17 amino acids. J gave up 5 bases and V 3 bases, and 12 bases lay outside the gene matches. CDR1 is KGHSH, CDR2 LQKENI, per germline. CDR3 bases: TGTGCCAGCTCACCCCCTGGTCTAGCGGGAGCTCCGGAGACCCAGTACTTC. Translated, it gives CASSPPGLAGAPETQYF.

The chain is built from TRBV7-2 and TRBJ1-1; possibly TRBD1 for D (5 bases). Germline CDR1 is SGHTA and CDR2 is FQGNSA. This CDR3 region has 13 residues. V shed 8 bases and J shed 0 bases, with 10 bases lying between them. The chain's CDR3 is CASLGGVNTEAFF. CDR3 in DNA: TGTGCCAGCTTGGGGGGGGTGAACACTGAAGCTTTCTTT.

A few counts support this clone. The same CDR3 can be traced to other DNA sequences in this sample. The gene calls are TRBV2 and TRBJ1-1; perhaps TRBD1 as D (5 bases). Deletions cut 2 bases from V and 2 bases from J, with 6 bases between. The CDR3 has 13 amino acids. The V gene's germline CDR1 is SNHLY and CDR2 FYNNEI. CDR3 sequence reads: CASSEQGNTEAFF. The DNA for the CDR3 is TGTGCCAGCAGTGAACAGGGAAACACTGAAGCTTTCTTT.

The gene calls are TRBV5-4 and TRBJ2-7; 9 positions match TRBD1. Germline V CDR1 and CDR2: SGHNT, YYREEE (reference sequence). The CDR3 spans 13 residues. Unmatched junction bases numbered 6, after V lost 5 bases and J lost 6 bases. CDR3 DNA sequence: TGTGCCAGCAGTTGGGACAGGGACAGCGAGCAGTACTTC. Encoded protein: CASSWDRDSEQYF.

The CDR3 is CASSEGSRALSQPQHF. For the CDR3, the DNA is TGTGCCAGCAGTGAAGGGAGCAGGGCTTTAAGTCAGCCCCAGCATTTT. This chain links TRBV6-1 with TRBJ1-5; weak D call: TRBD1 (5 bases). V was pared by 1 base and J by 6 bases, with 16 bases between. Germline V gives CDR1 MNHNS, CDR2 SASEGT. This CDR3 is 16 amino acids long.

The CDR3 nucleotides read TGTGCCAGCAGCCCCGGGAGGGCGAACACCGGGGAGCTGTTTTTT. Amino acids: CASSPGRANTGELFF. This chain links TRBV6-1 with TRBJ2-2; TRBD2 matches 8 bases. Germline V CDR1 and CDR2: MNHNS, SASEGT. CDR3 length: 15 amino acids. V lost 6 bases to trimming and J lost 0 bases; unmatched junction nucleotides: 3.

The chain links TRBV7-3 to TRBJ1-1; unclear D gene. Looked up from germline, CDR1 is SGHTA and CDR2 is FQGTGA. V lost 0 bases and J 4 bases, leaving 6 bases between the germline ends. This CDR3 has 13 amino acids. The DNA for the CDR3 is TGTGCCAGCAGCTTAACTGGGCCCACTGAAGCTTTCTTT. Translating it yields CASSLTGPTEAFF.

The gene calls are TRBV2 and TRBJ1-1; unclear D gene. V dropped 7 bases and J dropped 8 bases, with 11 bases sitting between them. The CDR3 extends over 11 amino acids. Germline values: CDR1 SNHLY, CDR2 FYNNEI. The CDR3 here is CASKIISEAFF. CDR3 in DNA: TGTGCCAGCAAAATTATTTCCGAAGCTTTCTTT. The full variable domain, its missing parts supplied by reference TRBV2 and TRBJ1-1, is EPEVTQTPSHQVTQMGQEVILRCVPISNHLYFYWYRQILGQKVEFLVSFYNNEISEKSEIFDDQFSVERPDGSNFTLKIRSTKLEDSAMYFCASKIISEAFFGQGTRLTVV.

A single count supports this clone. This chain connects TRBV5-1 to TRBJ2-2; TRBD2 is a possible D gene (6 bases). The germline V gene has CDR1 SGHRS and CDR2 YFSETQ. V dropped 1 base and J dropped 6 bases, with 10 bases sitting between them. The CDR3 has 14 amino acids. The CDR3 DNA reads TGCGCCAGCAGCTTGAGACTAGAAGCCGGGGAGCTGTTTTTT. This gives the protein CASSLRLEAGELFF.

As regards this clone: Other DNA sequences in this sample translate to the same CDR3. The chain has TRBV4-1 and TRBJ2-7; 15 bases agree with TRBD2. The CDR3 runs to 16 residues. Germline V gene lookup returns CDR1 MGHRA and CDR2 YSYEKL. With V trimmed by 0 bases and J by 4 bases, 1 base remained unmatched. CDR3 nucleotides: TGCGCCAGCAGCCAAGACGGACTAGCGGGAGGGTACGAGCAGTACGTC. This codes for CASSQDGLAGGYEQYV.

The chain couples TRBV29-1 to TRBJ1-1; D is unresolved. V was shortened by 5 bases and J by 1 base, with 8 bases between the two germline ends. Germline CDR1 SQVTM, CDR2 ANQGSEA. This CDR3 spans 12 amino acids. The CDR3 DNA is TGCAGCGTTTTTGACACGAACACTGAAGCTTTCTTT. Translated, it gives CSVFDTNTEAFF. Variable domain in full (rest from reference TRBV29-1 and TRBJ1-1): SAVISQKPSRDICQRGTSLTIQCQVDSQVTMMFWYRQQPGQSLTLIATANQGSEATYESGFVIDKFPISRPNLTFSTLTVSNMSPEDSSIYLCSVFDTNTEAFFGQGTRLTVV.

For the CDR3, the DNA is TGTGCCAGCAGCCAAGAAGAAAACGAGCAGTACTTC. Its translation is CASSQEENEQYF. The chain uses TRBV4-2 and TRBJ2-5; D call uncertain. The DNA end lines up better with TRBJ2-7; the J call may be wrong. This CDR3 is 12 amino acids long. Germline lookup yields CDR1 LGHNA and CDR2 YNFKEQ.

V gene TRBV28 combines with J gene TRBJ1-5; D is ambiguous. Between the trimmed V and J ends, which lost 8 bases and 0 bases, there was a span of 17 bases. Germline V CDR1 and CDR2: MDHEN, SYDVKM. The CDR3 runs 16 residues. CDR3 residues: CASSLRLFNSNQPQHF. In DNA, the CDR3 is TGTGCCAGCTCCCTCCGACTGTTCAATAGCAATCAGCCCCAGCATTTT. Combining the CDR3 with reference TRBV28 and TRBJ1-5 gives the whole variable domain DVKVTQSSRYLVKRTGEKVFLECVQDMDHENMFWYRQDPGLGLRLIYFSYDVKMKEKGDIPEGYSVSREKKERFSLILESASTNQTSMYLCASSLRLFNSNQPQHFGDGTRLSIL.

The chain recombines TRBV27 with TRBJ2-1, with a tentative D call TRBD1 (5 bases). Germline CDR1 MNHEY, CDR2 SMNVEV (reference sequence). V lost 2 bases to trimming and J lost 0 bases, with 8 bases between them. The CDR3 is 15 residues long. The CDR3 reads CASSLGADSYNEQFF. DNA of the CDR3: TGTGCCAGCAGTTTAGGGGCCGACTCCTACAATGAGCAGTTCTTC.

This chain uses TRBV6-5 with TRBJ1-2, with 8 bases lining up with TRBD1. The CDR3 is made up of 15 amino acids. V was pared by 8 bases and J by 4 bases, with 12 bases of the junction left unmatched. Germline CDR1 and CDR2: MNHEY and SVGAGI. The CDR3 region is CASLRAPGQVYGYTF. The CDR3 region has the DNA TGTGCCAGCCTTAGGGCTCCGGGACAGGTCTATGGCTACACCTTC.

The CDR3 DNA sequence: TGTGCCAGCAGTTTTCCGGGGAACTATGGCTACACCTTC. This codes for CASSFPGNYGYTF. This rearrangement joins TRBV27 to TRBJ1-2; D is uncertain. The V gene lost 3 bases and the J gene lost 2 bases, with 7 bases spanning the gap. This CDR3 region has 13 residues. CDR1 MNHEY and CDR2 SMNVEV come from the germline V gene (reference sequence).

The chain combines TRBV4-1 with TRBJ2-3; TRBD2 matches at 11 bases. Looked up from germline, CDR1 is MGHRA and CDR2 is YSYEKL. After removal of 5 bases from V and 7 bases from J, the junction contained 8 bases not matched to a gene. The CDR3 extends over 15 amino acids. The CDR3 DNA sequence: TGCGCCAGCAGCGATAGCGGGAGGGCCCCTAATACGCAGTATTTT. This codes for CASSDSGRAPNTQYF.

The chain uses TRBV19 and TRBJ2-3; 10 bases map to TRBD2. With 6 bases clipped from V and 7 bases from J, the junction kept 13 bases outside the gene matches. CDR3 length: 16 residues. The germline V gene encodes CDR1 LNHDA and CDR2 SQIVND (reference sequence). The CDR3 sequence: CASSWEASGGRYTQYF. As DNA, the CDR3 is TGTGCCAGTAGCTGGGAGGCTAGCGGGGGAAGATATACGCAGTATTTT.

This chain uses TRBV7-2 with TRBJ2-6; 11 nucleotides match TRBD2. J lost 3 bases, V lost 3 bases, and 4 bases had no gene match. CDR1 is SGHTA and CDR2 is FQGNSA in the germline V gene. The CDR3 spans 17 residues. CDR3 sequence (DNA): TGTGCCAGCAGCTTTAGCGGGAGGGCCCGTGGGGCCAACGTCCTGACTTTC. Translated: CASSFSGRARGANVLTF.

This clone was counted between two and nine times. The chain recombines TRBV6-5 with TRBJ2-7; 13 nucleotides align to TRBD2. V lost 6 bases and J lost 7; bases outside the gene matches: 6. CDR1 is MNHEY and CDR2 is SVGAGI in the germline V gene. CDR3 length equals 14 residues. CDR3 protein: CASRRTSGSGEQYF. The DNA of the CDR3 is TGTGCCAGCAGACGGACTAGCGGGAGTGGGGAGCAGTACTTC.

The V gene is TRBV6-1, the J gene TRBJ2-3; D not certain. V was shortened by 8 bases and J by 4 bases, with 19 bases between the two germline ends. The germline gives CDR1 MNHNS, CDR2 SASEGT. The CDR3 covers 15 residues. The CDR3 coding sequence is TGTGCCAGCCTAGACTTAATCAAACGAGCAGATACGCAGTATTTT. Its protein product is CASLDLIKRADTQYF.

The CDR3 sequence is CASSQAGLASETQYF. CDR3 DNA sequence: TGTGCCAGCAGCCAAGCCGGACTAGCCTCGGAGACCCAGTACTTC. This rearrangement joins TRBV14 to TRBJ2-5, with 8 bases that match TRBD2. CDR1 SGHDN and CDR2 FVKESK come from the germline V gene. Trimming took 1 base from V and 5 from J; bases not matched to a gene: 6. The CDR3 is 15 amino acids.